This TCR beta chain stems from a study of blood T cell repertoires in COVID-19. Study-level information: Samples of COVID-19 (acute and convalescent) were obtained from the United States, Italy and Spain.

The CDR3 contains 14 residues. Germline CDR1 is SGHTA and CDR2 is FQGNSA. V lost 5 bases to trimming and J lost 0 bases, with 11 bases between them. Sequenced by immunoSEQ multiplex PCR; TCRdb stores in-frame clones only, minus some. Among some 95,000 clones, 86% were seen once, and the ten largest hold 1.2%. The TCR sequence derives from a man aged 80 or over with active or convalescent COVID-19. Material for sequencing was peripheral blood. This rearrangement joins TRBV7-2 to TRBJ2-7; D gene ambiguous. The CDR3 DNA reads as TGTGCCAGCAGCCCCGCGTGGAGCTCCTACGAGCAGTACTTC. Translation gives CASSPAWSSYEQYF. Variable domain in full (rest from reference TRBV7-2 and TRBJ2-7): GAGVSQSPSNKVTEKGKDVELRCDPISGHTALYWYRQSLGQGLEFLIYFQGNSAPDKSGLPSDRFSAERTGGSVSTLTIQRTQQEDSAVYLCASSPAWSSYEQYFGPGTRLTVT.